Each of the 25 T cell receptor beta chains below was sequenced from the same sample in a study of blood T cell repertoires in COVID-19. Profiled with immunoSEQ multiplex PCR; TCRdb holds only in-frame clones, not every one. Of about 210,000 clones in the sample, roughly four fifths were seen once. Source material: peripheral blood. The origin of the receptors is a woman between 65 and 79 years old with COVID-19, enrolled during active disease.

CDR3 sequence: CASSLVREGGNEQFF. For the CDR3, the DNA is TGTGCCAGCAGCTTAGTGCGGGAGGGGGGCAATGAGCAGTTCTTC. The chain combines TRBV7-2 with TRBJ2-1, with 9 bases identical to TRBD2. Germline CDR1 reads SGHTA; CDR2 reads FQGNSA. Germline trimming cut 1 base from V and 6 bases from J; bases unmatched to any gene: 4. This CDR3 has 15 residues.

The CDR3 loop reads CASSSTTGVNEKLFF. CDR3 nucleotide sequence: TGCGCCAGCAGCTCGACCACAGGGGTAAATGAAAAACTGTTTTTT. This chain joins TRBV5-1 and TRBJ1-4; 7 bases fit TRBD1. This CDR3 is 15 amino acids long. Germline V gives CDR1 SGHRS, CDR2 YFSETQ. V lost 3 bases and J lost 5; bases outside the gene matches: 7.

The chain links TRBV19 to TRBJ2-2, with 10 positions matching TRBD1. From germline, CDR1 is LNHDA and CDR2 SQIVND (reference sequence). V shed 10 bases and J 6 bases; nucleotides not matched to a gene: 11. The CDR3 covers 15 residues. The CDR3 DNA follows: TGTGCCACCTCTCGGGCGGGACAGGGGTCCGGGGAGCTGTTTTTT. It translates to CATSRAGQGSGELFF. Drawing the rest from reference TRBV19 and TRBJ2-2, the complete variable domain is DGGITQSPKYLFRKEGQNVTLSCEQNLNHDAMYWYRQDPGQGLRLIYYSQIVNDFQKGDIAEGYSVSREKKESFPLTVTSAQKNPTAFYLCATSRAGQGSGELFFGEGSRLTVL.

V is TRBV5-8 and J is TRBJ2-7, with D maybe TRBD1 (6 bases). The length of the CDR3 is 18 residues. Germline V gene sequence: CDR1 SGHTS, CDR2 YDEGEE. Trimming removed 1 base from V and 3 bases from J, with 23 bases in between. The CDR3 loop reads CASSLFKRGKGPNYEQYF. The CDR3 DNA reads TGTGCCAGCAGCTTGTTTAAGAGGGGGAAGGGACCGAACTACGAGCAGTACTTC.

The chain uses TRBV10-3 and TRBJ2-6; 10 nucleotides align to TRBD1. V lost 5 bases, J lost 3 bases, and 4 bases stayed unmatched. The CDR3 totals 16 residues. Germline CDR1 ENHRY, CDR2 SYGVKD. The CDR3 DNA follows: TGTGCCATCAGTCCGGACAGGGGGATTGGGGCCAACGTCCTGACTTTC. As protein: CAISPDRGIGANVLTF.

The chain recombines TRBV7-8 with TRBJ2-1; D is unclear. Trimming took 1 base from V and 10 from J, leaving 5 bases between them. CDR3 length equals 11 residues. Germline lookup yields CDR1 SGHVS and CDR2 FQNEAQ. The CDR3 coding sequence is TGTGCCAGCAGCTTAGGAGTAGAGCAGTTCTTC. This encodes CASSLGVEQFF.

The rearrangement links TRBV28 to TRBJ2-6; TRBD2 might be the D (6 bases). Germline assignment: CDR1 MDHEN and CDR2 SYDVKM. This CDR3 has 17 amino acids. Trimming left V 4 bases short and J 4 bases short, with 17 bases between. The CDR3 DNA is TGTGCCAGCAGTTCGACCGAGGGACTCTCGGGGGCCAACGTCCTGACTTTC. It is translated as CASSSTEGLSGANVLTF.

V is TRBV9 and J is TRBJ2-7, with D tentatively TRBD2 (5 bases). This CDR3 contains 15 residues. Germline loops: CDR1 SGDLS, CDR2 YYNGEE. V gave up 3 bases and J gave up 0 bases, with 13 bases separating them. The CDR3 loop is CASSAGLESSYEQYF. The CDR3, as DNA: TGTGCCAGCAGCGCTGGACTTGAGAGCTCCTACGAGCAGTACTTC.

The rearrangement uses TRBV11-2 and TRBJ2-1, with 13 bases fitting TRBD2. The V gene end was trimmed by 1 base and the J gene end by 7 bases; junction bases not matched to a gene: 7. Germline CDR1 is SGHAT and CDR2 is FQNNGV. This CDR3 has 17 amino acids. CDR3 nucleotide sequence: TGTGCCAGCAGCTTAGGCTTATTGACTAGCGGGAGGAATGAGCAGTTCTTC. Translation gives CASSLGLLTSGRNEQFF. Full variable domain (outside the CDR3, taken from reference TRBV11-2 and TRBJ2-1): EAGVAQSPRYKIIEKRQSVAFWCNPISGHATLYWYQQILGQGPKLLIQFQNNGVVDDSQLPKDRFSAERLKGVDSTLKIQPAKLEDSAVYLCASSLGLLTSGRNEQFFGPGTRLTVL.

This sequence joins TRBV11-2 and TRBJ2-1; 7 bases match TRBD1. The CDR3 has 14 amino acids. V lost 1 base, J lost 6 bases, and 3 bases stayed unmatched. CDR1 and CDR2 from the germline V gene are SGHAT and FQNNGV. The CDR3 is CASSLGYRGNEQFF. CDR3 nucleotide sequence: TGTGCCAGCAGCTTAGGTTACAGGGGCAATGAGCAGTTCTTC.

This clone has only one observation. The chain carries TRBV5-8 and TRBJ2-1, with no clear D. Per germline, CDR1 SGHTS and CDR2 YDEGEE. The V end lost 5 bases, the J end lost 4 bases, and 7 bases lay between the germline ends. CDR3 size: 12 residues. The DNA for the CDR3 is TGTGCCAGCAGTCCTTTATACAATGAGCAGTTCTTC. Its protein product is CASSPLYNEQFF.

This chain links TRBV6-5 with TRBJ1-3; 7 nucleotides agree with TRBD1. The CDR3 contains 16 residues. CDR1 MNHEY and CDR2 SVGAGI come from the germline V gene. J lost 2 bases, V lost 0 bases, and 4 bases had no gene match. CDR3 region: CASSYSTGFPGNTIYF. CDR3 DNA: TGTGCCAGCAGTTACTCGACAGGGTTTCCTGGAAACACCATATATTTT.

The chain couples TRBV28 to TRBJ1-4; D may be TRBD1 (5 bases). Trimming stripped 2 bases from V and 8 bases from J, with 15 bases between. The CDR3 contains 15 residues. Germline V lookup: CDR1 MDHEN, CDR2 SYDVKM. DNA for the CDR3: TGTGCCAGCAGTTTAATAGTCGGGGGAGGAGAAAAACTGTTTTTT. Its protein product is CASSLIVGGGEKLFF.

The chain employs TRBV5-8 and TRBJ1-3; no firm D call. This CDR3 is built from 17 residues. Looked up from germline, CDR1 is SGHTS and CDR2 is YDEGEE. V lost 1 base to trimming and J lost 0 bases, with 14 bases between them. CDR3 nucleotide sequence: TGTGCCAGCAGCTTGCGGGGTGTGGTGCCCTCTGGAAACACCATATATTTT. It codes for CASSLRGVVPSGNTIYF.

J is TRBJ2-2 and V is TRBV9; 7 bases match TRBD1. Germline V gene data show CDR1 as SGDLS and CDR2 as YYNGEE. Trimming removed 9 bases from V and 1 base from J; junction bases left unmatched: 18. CDR3 length equals 18 residues. The CDR3 sequence is CANTRSFYGTENTGELFF. CDR3 DNA sequence: TGTGCCAACACAAGGTCGTTTTACGGGACAGAGAACACCGGGGAGCTGTTTTTT.

The V call is TRBV9, the J call TRBJ1-3, with 7 bases that match TRBD1. The CDR3 sequence is 16 residues long. Germline CDR1 is SGDLS and CDR2 is YYNGEE. Trimming removed 4 bases from V and 0 bases from J; junction bases left unmatched: 7. The CDR3, as DNA: TGTGCCAGCAGCCCAAATCCAGGGGGCTCTGGAAACACCATATATTTT. Protein sequence: CASSPNPGGSGNTIYF.

The chain combines TRBV7-8 with TRBJ2-5; D unclear. V lost 5 bases to trimming and J lost 5 bases, with 9 bases between them. The germline gives CDR1 SGHVS, CDR2 FQNEAQ. The CDR3 consists of 12 residues. The CDR3, as DNA: TGTGCCAGCAGCCCCCGGCGGGAGACCCAGTACTTC. Protein sequence: CASSPRRETQYF.

Only one count was recorded for this clone. This chain connects TRBV7-2 to TRBJ2-1, with a tentative D call TRBD2 (6 bases). CDR3 size: 14 residues. Trimming shortened V by 5 bases and J by 6 bases, and 14 bases separated the two germline ends. Per germline, CDR1 SGHTA and CDR2 FQGNSA. The CDR3 DNA reads TGTGCCAGCAGCCGGGGACTCGCCCCCAATGAGCAGTTCTTC. This gives the protein CASSRGLAPNEQFF.

V is TRBV7-2 and J is TRBJ2-5, with D possibly matching TRBD2 (6 bases). CDR1 SGHTA and CDR2 FQGNSA come from the germline V gene. The V end lost 2 bases, the J end lost 1 base, and 17 bases lay between the germline ends. This CDR3 spans 17 amino acids. The CDR3 sequence: CASSLRALADPQETQYF. The DNA for the CDR3 is TGTGCCAGCAGCTTAAGGGCCTTAGCGGACCCCCAAGAGACCCAGTACTTC.

The CDR3 DNA follows: TGTGCCAGCGCTAGAACAGGGATCTCTGGAAACACCATATATTTT. Amino acids: CASARTGISGNTIYF. The chain uses TRBV28 and TRBJ1-3; weak D call: TRBD1 (6 bases). V was shortened by 8 bases and J by 0 bases, with 14 bases between the two germline ends. CDR1 is MDHEN and CDR2 is SYDVKM in the germline V gene. The length of the CDR3 is 15 residues.

Only a few counts were recorded for this clone. The chain carries TRBV2 and TRBJ1-4; D possibly corresponds to TRBD1 (6 bases). The V gene lost 3 bases and the J gene lost 8 bases, with 19 bases spanning the gap. CDR3 length equals 16 residues. CDR1 is SNHLY, CDR2 FYNNEI, per germline. CDR3 amino acids: CASSDSAAGAGEKLFF. For the CDR3, the DNA is TGTGCCAGCAGTGATAGCGCGGCAGGGGCTGGGGAAAAACTGTTTTTT.

V is TRBV30 and J is TRBJ2-7; 7 bases fit TRBD1. After removal of 5 bases from V and 3 bases from J, the junction contained 7 bases not matched to a gene. There are 13 residues in the CDR3. CDR1 is GTSNPN and CDR2 is SVGIG in the germline V gene (reference sequence). The DNA for the CDR3 is TGTGCCTGGTCGACAGGGCTGTTCTACGAGCAGTACTTC. Residues: CAWSTGLFYEQYF.

The chain joins TRBV14 to TRBJ2-1; 10 positions match TRBD2. There are 16 residues in the CDR3. The V segment lost 0 bases and the J segment 4 bases; nucleotides outside the gene matches: 3. From germline, CDR1 is SGHDN and CDR2 FVKESK. The CDR3 DNA reads TGTGCCAGCAGCCAAGATGTACTAGCGGGGTACAATGAGCAGTTCTTC. The encoded protein is CASSQDVLAGYNEQFF.

The chain recombines TRBV4-3 with TRBJ1-2; D is perhaps TRBD1 (5 bases). V lost 1 base, J lost 1 base, and 10 bases lay in between. The CDR3 length is 15 residues. Germline values: CDR1 LGHNA, CDR2 YSLEER. The CDR3 region is CASSQGVQGNYGYTF. The CDR3 coding sequence is TGCGCCAGCAGCCAAGGGGTCCAGGGTAACTATGGCTACACCTTC.

The chain employs TRBV5-1 and TRBJ2-5; the match to TRBD2 covers 12 bases. This CDR3 comprises 16 residues. Trimming removed 0 bases from V and 4 bases from J; junction bases left unmatched: 4. CDR1 and CDR2 from the germline V gene are SGHRS and YFSETQ. The CDR3 sequence: CASSLVPSGRGETQYF. The CDR3, as DNA: TGCGCCAGCAGCTTGGTTCCTAGCGGGAGGGGAGAGACCCAGTACTTC. The whole variable domain, filled in from reference TRBV5-1 and TRBJ2-5, reads KAGVTQTPRYLIKTRGQQVTLSCSPISGHRSVSWYQQTPGQGLQFLFEYFSETQRNKGNFPGRFSGRQFSNSRSEMNVSTLELGDSALYLCASSLVPSGRGETQYFGPGTRLLVL.